The 22 T cell receptor beta chains below come from one sample, sequenced in a study of CD8+ T cells in alopecia areata. Treatment specified: oral pan-JAK inhibitor, 5-10 mg twice daily. Extracted RNA was reverse transcribed, and the resulting cDNA served as sequencing template. TCRdb keeps only in-frame clones here, not all; method: immunoSEQ multiplex PCR. The sample shows about 200,000 clones, 64% of them seen only once. This specimen consisted of CD4+ T cells sorted from blood, obtained at week 4, from a patient treated with tofacitinib. Receptor source: a human donor with alopecia areata.

The table lists this clone with a count of one. The gene calls are TRBV6-5 and TRBJ2-1, with 14 bases that match TRBD2. The CDR3 is 15 residues long. The V gene's germline CDR1 is MNHEY and CDR2 SVGAGI. V gave up 6 bases and J gave up 7 bases; unmatched junction bases: 5. CDR3 nucleotides: TGTGCCAGCAGAGAGGGGACTAGCGGGGGTAATGAGCAGTTCTTC. This sequence encodes CASREGTSGGNEQFF.

The rearrangement links TRBV2 to TRBJ1-6, with D perhaps matching TRBD1 (5 bases). Germline-derived CDR1 and CDR2 are SNHLY and FYNNEI. The CDR3 has 13 residues. Trimming removed 3 bases from V and 7 bases from J, with 7 bases in between. In DNA form, the CDR3 reads TGTGCCAGCAGTGACCGGGGGAATTCACCCCTCCACTTT. This translates into CASSDRGNSPLHF.

The V call is TRBV5-6, the J call TRBJ2-7, with a tentative D call TRBD1 (6 bases). The V gene's germline CDR1 is SGHDT and CDR2 YYEEEE. CDR3 size: 13 residues. Trimming took 3 bases from V and 3 from J, leaving 10 bases between them. CDR3: CASSSGQSYEQYF. CDR3 sequence (DNA): TGTGCCAGCAGCTCGGGACAAAGCTACGAGCAGTACTTC.

This sequence joins TRBV6-5 and TRBJ1-1, with TRBD1 identical over 8 bases. This CDR3 comprises 15 residues. V lost 2 bases to trimming and J lost 7 bases; unmatched junction nucleotides: 9. Germline CDR1 is MNHEY and CDR2 is SVGAGI. CDR3 bases: TGTGCCAGCAGTTACACGACAGGGGAGGAGGTTGAAGCTTTCTTT. It codes for CASSYTTGEEVEAFF.

The genes are TRBV7-2 and TRBJ2-5; D call uncertain. Looked up from germline, CDR1 is SGHTA and CDR2 is FQGNSA. V shed 3 bases and J shed 3 bases, with 8 bases lying between them. The CDR3 spans 13 residues. CDR3 DNA sequence: TGTGCCAGCAGCTTCTCCTTTGAAGAGACCCAGTACTTC. Encoded protein: CASSFSFEETQYF.

The chain carries TRBV29-1 and TRBJ2-5, with a tentative D call TRBD1 (6 bases). The last part of the DNA fits TRBJ2-7 better; the J call may be wrong. The CDR3 has 12 amino acids. Germline V gene lookup returns CDR1 SQVTM and CDR2 ANQGSEA. CDR3 in DNA: TGCAGCGTTGTGGCAGGGGCCTACGAGCAGTACTTC. Encoded protein: CSVVAGAYEQYF.

This clone was seen only once. The rearrangement links TRBV6-1 to TRBJ2-7; D could derive from TRBD1 or TRBD2 (5 bases each). V lost 8 bases and J 5 bases, leaving 16 bases between the germline ends. Per the germline V gene, CDR1 is MNHNS and CDR2 is SASEGT. CDR3 length: 13 residues. The CDR3 DNA sequence: TGTGCCAGCCTGTTTTCGGGGCACGACGAGCAGTACTTC. Its protein product is CASLFSGHDEQYF.

This chain joins TRBV6-6 and TRBJ2-7; D perhaps matches TRBD1 (5 bases). The CDR3 loop spans 15 amino acids. Germline CDR1 reads MNHNY; CDR2 reads SVGAGI (reference sequence). With 6 bases removed from V and 4 bases from J, the gap between germline ends came to 19 bases. CDR3 nucleotides: TGTGCCAGCAGGCCGCCCGGGCAGGGTTCGTACGAGCAGTACTTC. Protein: CASRPPGQGSYEQYF.

This clone appeared a few times. V gene TRBV4-1 combines with J gene TRBJ2-1, with D unresolved. The germline CDR1 and CDR2 sequences are MGHRA and YSYEKL. V lost 4 bases to trimming and J lost 0 bases, with 10 bases between them. This CDR3 spans 15 amino acids. The CDR3 region is CASSPVIGSYNEQFF. As DNA, the CDR3 is TGCGCCAGCAGCCCCGTTATCGGCTCCTACAATGAGCAGTTCTTC.

V gene TRBV30 combines with J gene TRBJ2-1; 16 nucleotides line up with TRBD2. Trimming removed 3 bases from V and 6 bases from J; junction bases left unmatched: 8. Germline V CDR1 and CDR2: GTSNPN, SVGIG (reference sequence). The CDR3 totals 17 residues. The CDR3 DNA sequence: TGTGCCTGGAGCGGGACTAGCGGGGGGGCCTGGTTCAATGAGCAGTTCTTC. Protein product: CAWSGTSGGAWFNEQFF.

V gene TRBV29-1 combines with J gene TRBJ1-1, with 11 bases aligning to TRBD1. Germline loops: CDR1 SQVTM, CDR2 ANQGSEA. The CDR3 consists of 18 residues. Trimming cost V 6 bases and J 0 bases; bases outside gene matches: 15. CDR3 region: CSVAHRTGGTSMNTEAFF. CDR3 DNA: TGCAGCGTAGCCCATAGGACAGGGGGCACAAGTATGAACACTGAAGCTTTCTTT.

The V and J genes are TRBV29-1 and TRBJ1-2, with 8 nucleotides matching TRBD1. The CDR3 extends over 12 amino acids. Germline CDR1 reads SQVTM; CDR2 reads ANQGSEA. V lost 7 bases and J lost 6; bases outside the gene matches: 7. CDR3 protein: CSGQTGVNGYTF. Here the CDR3 DNA reads TGCAGCGGGCAGACAGGGGTGAATGGCTACACCTTC.

This clone was seen only a few times. The DNA of the CDR3 is TGTGCCAGCAGTGGACCAGGACAGGGGAGACAATCACCCCTCCACTTT. Its protein product is CASSGPGQGRQSPLHF. V gene TRBV25-1 combines with J gene TRBJ1-6; 9 bases fit TRBD1. CDR1 is MGHDK, CDR2 SYGVNS, per germline. V lost 4 bases to trimming and J lost 10 bases; unmatched junction nucleotides: 11. The CDR3 is 16 residues long.

The genes are TRBV2 and TRBJ2-7; a weak D match, TRBD1 (5 bases). Looked up from germline, CDR1 is SNHLY and CDR2 is FYNNEI. This CDR3 comprises 14 residues. Trimming stripped 2 bases from V and 2 bases from J, with 10 bases between. The CDR3 sequence: CASSEWIGAYEQYF. DNA for the CDR3: TGTGCCAGCAGTGAATGGATAGGGGCCTACGAGCAGTACTTC.

V and J are TRBV5-4 and TRBJ2-3; no reliable D call. The ends were cut back, 3 bases at V and 4 bases at J, with 12 bases in the middle. Germline CDR1 SGHNT, CDR2 YYREEE (reference sequence). This CDR3 region has 14 residues. The CDR3 reads CASSSPGFPDTQYF. Written as DNA, the CDR3 is TGTGCCAGCAGCTCCCCGGGTTTCCCAGATACGCAGTATTTT.

This sequence joins TRBV5-1 and TRBJ2-7; 9 positions match TRBD1. Germline V gene sequence: CDR1 SGHRS, CDR2 YFSETQ. V shed 0 bases and J 1 base; nucleotides not matched to a gene: 2. The CDR3 spans 15 residues. In DNA, the CDR3 is TGCGCCAGCAGCTTGGCCGGGACAGGGTCCTACGAGCAGTACTTC. Its protein is CASSLAGTGSYEQYF.

V and J are TRBV4-3 and TRBJ2-4; 7 bases align to TRBD1. Germline V gene sequence: CDR1 LGHNA, CDR2 YSLEER. CDR3 size: 14 residues. V trimming: 1 base; J trimming: 8 bases; junction bases outside the gene matches: 5. CDR3 in amino acids: CASSQGLGQYIQYF. The CDR3 nucleotides read TGCGCCAGCAGCCAAGGGCTGGGACAGTACATTCAGTACTTC.

The chain uses TRBV30 and TRBJ2-1, with D unresolved. Germline V CDR1 and CDR2: GTSNPN, SVGIG (reference sequence). V was pared by 0 bases and J by 4 bases, with 10 bases between. The CDR3 contains 14 residues. In nucleotides, the CDR3 is TGTGCCTGGAGTGTATCGGCACCTTACAATGAGCAGTTCTTC. The encoded protein is CAWSVSAPYNEQFF.

This clone was observed a few times. The rearrangement joins TRBV7-6 to TRBJ2-1; 10 bases align to TRBD2. Germline V gene data show CDR1 as SGHVS and CDR2 as FNYEAQ. The junction had 9 bases not matched to a gene; V was cut back by 7 bases and J by 6 bases. The CDR3 is made up of 15 amino acids. The CDR3 DNA reads TGTGCCAGCACGCTAGCGGGGGCCTCGGCCAATGAGCAGTTCTTC. Translating gives CASTLAGASANEQFF.

The chain carries TRBV9 and TRBJ2-2; no firm D call. CDR3 length: 11 amino acids. The germline gives CDR1 SGDLS, CDR2 YYNGEE. The V and J ends lost 0 bases and 6 bases respectively, with 0 bases between them. The CDR3 protein is CASSVAGELFF. CDR3 nucleotide sequence: TGTGCCAGCAGCGTAGCCGGGGAGCTGTTTTTT.

J is TRBJ2-1 and V is TRBV30, with TRBD2 identical over 9 bases. CDR3 length: 17 residues. The germline V gene encodes CDR1 GTSNPN and CDR2 SVGIG (reference sequence). Trimming cost V 2 bases and J 0 bases; bases outside gene matches: 8. In nucleotides, the CDR3 is TGTGCCTGGAGTAGTCTAGCGGGATTAAGCTCCTACAATGAGCAGTTCTTC. Protein product: CAWSSLAGLSSYNEQFF.

The V call is TRBV19, the J call TRBJ1-2; possible D gene TRBD1, 5 bases. CDR1 and CDR2 (germline): LNHDA, SQIVND (reference sequence). This CDR3 comprises 14 residues. The ends were cut back, 4 bases at V and 7 bases at J, with 16 bases in the middle. The chain's CDR3 is CASSTRPFRAGYTF. As DNA, the CDR3 is TGTGCCAGTAGTACCCGGCCTTTCAGGGCTGGCTACACCTTC.